The 26 T cell receptor beta chains below were found in one sample sequenced in a study of T cells after yellow fever vaccination. Each CDR3 protein gets one entry after TCRdb re-called the 5' RACE reads with MiXCR. The table includes about 550,000 distinct CDR3 sequences, 15% to 20% detected once. The sequences come from PBMCs, collected 15 days after the yellow fever booster vaccination. Receptor source: a man aged 25-45 years who received the YFV17D yellow fever vaccine.

To note about this clonotype: A single base separates this from a much larger clone, so it may be a read error. The V call is TRBV3-1, the J call TRBJ2-3; 8 bases match TRBD2. The CDR3 length is 15 residues. Germline CDR1 reads LGHDT; CDR2 reads YNNKEL (reference sequence). In DNA, the CDR3 is TGTGCCAGCAGCCTCGGGGGGGCTCGTGAAGATACGCGGTATTTT. This sequence encodes CASSLGGAREDTRYF.

This clonotype has only a few counts. CDR3 DNA sequence: TGTGCCAGCAGCTTCCCAGACAGGAAAGAGACCCAGTACTTC. Its protein is CASSFPDRKETQYF. This sequence joins TRBV5-4 and TRBJ2-5, with D maybe TRBD1 (6 bases). Germline V lookup: CDR1 SGHNT, CDR2 YYREEE (reference sequence). This CDR3 has 14 residues. V lost 2 bases and J 3 bases, leaving 11 bases between the germline ends.

The chain uses TRBV14 and TRBJ2-1; D is possibly TRBD1 (5 bases). Germline lookup yields CDR1 SGHDN and CDR2 FVKESK. Trimming removed 2 bases at V and 8 bases at J, with 19 bases between. The CDR3 spans 16 residues. CDR3 DNA: TGTGCCAGCAGCCAAAACCAGGGTGTTCCGTACGATGAGCAGTTCTTC. It codes for CASSQNQGVPYDEQFF.

This clonotype was observed a handful of times. This chain uses TRBV7-2 with TRBJ2-3; D possibly corresponds to TRBD1 (6 bases). V was cut by 4 bases and J by 1 base, with 18 bases left in between. Germline CDR1 SGHTA, CDR2 FQGNSA. The length of the CDR3 is 17 residues. The CDR3 DNA is TGTGCCAGCAGCTCCCGCCCCAGGGGCGTGGGCACAGATACGCAGTATTTT. Its translation: CASSSRPRGVGTDTQYF. The whole variable domain, filled in from reference TRBV7-2 and TRBJ2-3, reads GAGVSQSPSNKVTEKGKDVELRCDPISGHTALYWYRQSLGQGLEFLIYFQGNSAPDKSGLPSDRFSAERTGGSVSTLTIQRTQQEDSAVYLCASSSRPRGVGTDTQYFGPGTRLTVL.

This clonotype was observed a few times. The chain links TRBV6-2 or TRBV6-3 to TRBJ2-1; 7 positions agree with TRBD1. The trim removed 7 bases at V and 6 bases at J, leaving 21 bases unmatched. The CDR3 length is 18 residues. Per germline, CDR1 MNHEY and CDR2 SVGEGT. In DNA, the CDR3 is TGTGCCAGCAACCCAAGGTACCCGGGGACAGTTAGCGTCAATGAGCAGTTCTTC. It yields the protein CASNPRYPGTVSVNEQFF.

The V and J genes are TRBV7-3 and TRBJ2-1, with 12 positions matching TRBD2. Per germline, CDR1 SGHTA and CDR2 FQGTGA. Trimming at V came to 5 bases and at J to 0 bases, leaving 8 bases not matched to a gene. The CDR3 runs 18 residues. The CDR3 sequence: CASSVGLAGLSSYNEQFF. CDR3 DNA sequence: TGTGCCAGCAGCGTGGGACTAGCGGGTTTAAGCTCCTACAATGAGCAGTTCTTC.

A few counts support this clonotype. The chain couples TRBV3-1 to TRBJ2-7, with a tentative D call TRBD2 (5 bases). CDR1 is LGHDT and CDR2 is YNNKEL in the germline V gene (reference sequence). The CDR3 covers 15 residues. V was cut by 4 bases and J by 7 bases, with 20 bases left in between. The CDR3 nucleotides read TGTGCCAGCAGCCTGTTAAGCGGAGCCTCGGGGGAGCAGTACTTC. It specifies CASSLLSGASGEQYF.

The chain is built from TRBV20-1 and TRBJ2-3; TRBD2 matches at 7 bases. Germline V gives CDR1 DFQATT, CDR2 SNEGSKA (reference sequence). V shed 2 bases and J 2 bases; nucleotides not matched to a gene: 7. This CDR3 is 15 amino acids long. CDR3 coding DNA: TGCAGTGCTAGACAAAGCGGGGCCCTCACAGATACGCAGTATTTT. Translated: CSARQSGALTDTQYF.

This clonotype was seen only a few times. In DNA form, the CDR3 reads TGTGCCAGCAGTGGACGACACCAGAACACTGAAGCTTTCTTT. This encodes CASSGRHQNTEAFF. This chain uses TRBV2 with TRBJ1-1; unclear D gene. Germline V CDR1 and CDR2: SNHLY, FYNNEI. Trimming shortened V by 4 bases and J by 1 base, and 10 bases separated the two germline ends. This CDR3 has 14 amino acids.

The chain employs TRBV25-1 and TRBJ1-1, with D unclear. Trimming took off 3 bases at V and 5 bases at J, with 10 bases between the two ends. This CDR3 has 13 amino acids. CDR1 is MGHDK and CDR2 is SYGVNS in the germline V gene. The DNA for the CDR3 is TGTGCCAGCAGTGACTTTCCGGAGACTGAAGCTTTCTTT. Translation: CASSDFPETEAFF.

This clonotype was observed a single time. The V call is TRBV20-1, the J call TRBJ2-1, with 8 bases lining up with TRBD1. Germline CDR1 reads DFQATT; CDR2 reads SNEGSKA (reference sequence). CDR3 size: 15 residues. J lost 0 bases, V lost 4 bases, and 5 bases had no gene match. The CDR3: CSATRTGSSYNEQFF. DNA of the CDR3: TGCAGTGCTACTAGGACAGGGAGCTCCTACAATGAGCAGTTCTTC.

V and J are TRBV20-1 and TRBJ2-1; D not resolved. The CDR3 sequence is 13 residues long. The V and J ends lost 5 bases and 0 bases respectively, with 8 bases between them. Germline-derived CDR1 and CDR2 are DFQATT and SNEGSKA (reference sequence). CDR3 in DNA: TGCAGTGCTGGGGTGGGCTCCTACAATGAGCAGTTCTTC. Translation gives CSAGVGSYNEQFF.

V usage is TRBV21-1 and J usage is TRBJ1-5; no check of the table's D call, TRBD1, against the DNA was made. TRBV21-1 represents a pseudogene. This CDR3 contains 19 residues. The CDR3 loop is CASSKSDRVFIYGNQPQHF. The CDR3 DNA follows: TGTGCCAGCAGCAAGTCGGACAGGGTTTTCATCTATGGCAATCAGCCCCAGCATTTT.

In this sample, this clonotype turned up a few times. The V call is TRBV2, the J call TRBJ1-6, with 7 positions matching TRBD1. Germline CDR1 and CDR2: SNHLY and FYNNEI. The CDR3 spans 13 residues. V was pared by 7 bases and J by 7 bases, with 4 bases of the junction left unmatched. The CDR3 is CASMGQRNSPLHF. CDR3 in DNA: TGTGCCAGCATGGGACAGAGAAATTCACCCCTCCACTTT.

This clonotype occurred a few times. V is TRBV6-5 and J is TRBJ2-1, with D perhaps being TRBD1 or TRBD2 (5 bases each). The CDR3 is made up of 15 amino acids. The germline V gene has CDR1 MNHEY and CDR2 SVGAGI. Trimming removed 6 bases at V and 0 bases at J, with 12 bases between. CDR3 bases: TGTGCCAGCAGACCCGGGACGTACTCCTACAATGAGCAGTTCTTC. Encoded protein: CASRPGTYSYNEQFF.

This rearrangement joins TRBV12-3 or TRBV12-4 to TRBJ1-6; unclear D gene. V lost 4 bases, J lost 9 bases, and 10 bases lay in between. The CDR3 consists of 13 residues. The CDR3 loop reads CASSSLGISPLHF. The CDR3 DNA follows: TGTGCCAGCAGTTCCCTAGGGATTTCACCCCTCCACTTT.

In its sample, this clonotype was seen a few times. The chain carries TRBV12-3 or TRBV12-4 and TRBJ1-6; D is ambiguous. The CDR3 spans 13 residues. The ends were cut back, 2 bases at V and 7 bases at J, with 6 bases in the middle. The CDR3 DNA follows: TGTGCCAGCAGTTTATCCGGCAATTCACCCCTCCACTTT. It encodes CASSLSGNSPLHF.

This clonotype occurred a few times. This chain links TRBV5-6 with TRBJ1-6, with D unresolved. The germline V gene has CDR1 SGHDT and CDR2 YYEEEE. Trimming pared 0 bases from V and 7 bases from J, leaving 11 bases between. The CDR3 contains 15 residues. CDR3 in amino acids: CASSLVTEGNSPLHF. For the CDR3, the DNA is TGTGCCAGCAGCTTGGTTACGGAAGGGAATTCACCCCTCCACTTT.

The V gene is TRBV28, the J gene TRBJ2-7; 8 nucleotides match TRBD1. The trim removed 2 bases at V and 4 bases at J, leaving 7 bases unmatched. The germline V gene has CDR1 MDHEN and CDR2 SYDVKM. The CDR3 length is 15 residues. Written as DNA, the CDR3 is TGTGCCAGCAGTTTAACCGACAGGGGAGGTTACGAGCAGTACTTC. Amino acid sequence: CASSLTDRGGYEQYF. The variable domain in full, with the rest retrieved from reference TRBV28 and TRBJ2-7, is DVKVTQSSRYLVKRTGEKVFLECVQDMDHENMFWYRQDPGLGLRLIYFSYDVKMKEKGDIPEGYSVSREKKERFSLILESASTNQTSMYLCASSLTDRGGYEQYFGPGTRLTVT.

This clonotype was seen more than once but under ten times. The rearrangement links TRBV29-1 to TRBJ2-5, with TRBD1 identical over 10 bases. V gave up 1 base and J gave up 4 bases; unmatched junction bases: 6. CDR3 length: 15 residues. The germline V gene encodes CDR1 SQVTM and CDR2 ANQGSEA. CDR3 region: CSVEGTRDRGETQYF. The DNA for the CDR3 is TGCAGCGTTGAAGGGACCCGGGACAGGGGAGAGACCCAGTACTTC. Full variable domain (rest looked up from reference TRBV29-1 and TRBJ2-5): SAVISQKPSRDICQRGTSLTIQCQVDSQVTMMFWYRQQPGQSLTLIATANQGSEATYESGFVIDKFPISRPNLTFSTLTVSNMSPEDSSIYLCSVEGTRDRGETQYFGPGTRLLVL.

This clonotype was seen only a few times. J is TRBJ1-4 and V is TRBV27, with TRBD1 identical over 9 bases. J lost 8 bases, V lost 6 bases, and 7 bases had no gene match. The CDR3 contains 14 residues. Germline lookup yields CDR1 MNHEY and CDR2 SMNVEV (reference sequence). The CDR3 sequence: CASSKGQGYEKLFF. CDR3 in DNA: TGTGCCAGCAGCAAGGGACAGGGTTACGAAAAACTGTTTTTT. Full variable domain (outside the CDR3, taken from reference TRBV27 and TRBJ1-4): EAQVTQNPRYLITVTGKKLTVTCSQNMNHEYMSWYRQDPGLGLRQIYYSMNVEVTDKGDVPEGYKVSRKEKRNFPLILESPSPNQTSLYFCASSKGQGYEKLFFGSGTQLSVL.

This clonotype was seen repeatedly, ten times or more. The germline gene is not matched at one end of the junction; a read error may be the cause. CDR3 nucleotide sequence: TGTGCCAGCAGCCAAGATAGGAACACTGAAGCTTTCTTT. The encoded protein is CASSQDRNTEAFF. V is TRBV4-3 and J is TRBJ1-1; D uncertain. Germline lookup yields CDR1 LGHNA and CDR2 YSLEER. This CDR3 is built from 13 residues.

This chain links TRBV7-8 with TRBJ2-1, with 14 bases fitting TRBD2. Losses at the gene ends were 5 bases for V and 4 bases for J; bases not matched to a gene: 16. CDR1 is SGHVS and CDR2 is FQNEAQ in the germline V gene. The CDR3 spans 20 residues. CDR3 residues: CASSGPGTSGRVGMYNEQFF. CDR3 sequence (DNA): TGTGCCAGCAGCGGCCCCGGGACTAGCGGGAGAGTCGGCATGTACAATGAGCAGTTCTTC.

This clonotype has just a few counts. The chain has TRBV6-1 and TRBJ2-3; no clear D. Germline CDR1 MNHNS, CDR2 SASEGT. V dropped 2 bases and J dropped 3 bases, with 3 bases sitting between them. There are 12 residues in the CDR3. CDR3 DNA: TGTGCCAGCAGTGAAATTACAGATACGCAGTATTTT. Its translation is CASSEITDTQYF.

The genes are TRBV5-4 and TRBJ2-3, with 7 nucleotides matching TRBD1. V gave up 4 bases and J gave up 5 bases; unmatched junction bases: 10. The germline V gene has CDR1 SGHNT and CDR2 YYREEE (reference sequence). This CDR3 contains 15 residues. The DNA of the CDR3 is TGTGCCAGCAGCCGACCGACAGGGTCTAAAGATACGCAGTATTTT. It codes for CASSRPTGSKDTQYF.

This sequence joins TRBV7-6 and TRBJ2-2; D may be TRBD1 or TRBD2 (6 bases each). The length of the CDR3 is 14 residues. In germline, CDR1 is SGHVS, CDR2 FNYEAQ. V gave up 8 bases and J gave up 5 bases, with 15 bases separating them. This CDR3 is CASGLGGLTGELFF. Here the CDR3 DNA reads TGTGCCAGCGGGCTAGGGGGGTTGACCGGGGAGCTGTTTTTT.